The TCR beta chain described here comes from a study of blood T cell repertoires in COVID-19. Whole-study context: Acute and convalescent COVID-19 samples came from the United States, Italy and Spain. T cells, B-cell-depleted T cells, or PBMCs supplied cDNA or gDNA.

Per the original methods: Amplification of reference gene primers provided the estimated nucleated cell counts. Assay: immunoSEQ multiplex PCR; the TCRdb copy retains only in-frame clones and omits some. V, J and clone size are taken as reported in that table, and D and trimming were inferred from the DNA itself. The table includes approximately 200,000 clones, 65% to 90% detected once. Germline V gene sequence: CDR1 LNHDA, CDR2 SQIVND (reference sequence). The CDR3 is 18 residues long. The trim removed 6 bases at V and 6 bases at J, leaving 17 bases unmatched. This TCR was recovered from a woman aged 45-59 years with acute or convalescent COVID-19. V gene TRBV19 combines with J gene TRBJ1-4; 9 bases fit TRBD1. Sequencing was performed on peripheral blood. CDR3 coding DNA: TGTGCCAGTAGCCGATCTTATGCCGGGACAGGGTGGGATGAAAAACTGTTTTTT. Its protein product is CASSRSYAGTGWDEKLFF.